This TCR beta chain originates from a study of cytomegalovirus exposure and HLA in healthy donors. In the PCR, 60 Vbeta and 13 Jbeta primers were used. Clones were sequenced by immunoSEQ multiplex PCR, and TCRdb holds only the in-frame ones, with some missing. The sample records 84,000 or so clones, roughly 84% being singletons. The CDR3 sequence is 14 residues long. The germline V gene encodes CDR1 MNHNS and CDR2 SASEGT. Trimming shortened V by 4 bases and J by 0 bases, and 9 bases separated the two germline ends. The sequencing sample was made of PBMCs. The sequence was collected from a woman aged 45-59 years in good health and CMV-seronegative. This chain joins TRBV6-1 and TRBJ1-1; the D is unclear. CDR3 amino acids: CASSAREMNTEAFF. The CDR3 DNA sequence: TGTGCCAGCAGTGCGCGTGAGATGAACACTGAAGCTTTCTTT.